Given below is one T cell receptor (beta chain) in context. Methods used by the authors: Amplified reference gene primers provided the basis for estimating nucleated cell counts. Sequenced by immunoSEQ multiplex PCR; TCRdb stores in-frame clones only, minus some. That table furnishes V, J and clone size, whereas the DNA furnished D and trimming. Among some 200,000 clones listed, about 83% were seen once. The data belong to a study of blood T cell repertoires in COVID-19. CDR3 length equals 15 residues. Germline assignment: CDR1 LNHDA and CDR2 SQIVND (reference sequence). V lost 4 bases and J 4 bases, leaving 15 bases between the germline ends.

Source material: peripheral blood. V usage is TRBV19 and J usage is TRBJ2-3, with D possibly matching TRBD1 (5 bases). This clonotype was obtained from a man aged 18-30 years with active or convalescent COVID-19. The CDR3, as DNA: TGTGCCAGTAGTAAGTCAGGGTGGTCGGCAGATACGCAGTATTTT. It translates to CASSKSGWSADTQYF.